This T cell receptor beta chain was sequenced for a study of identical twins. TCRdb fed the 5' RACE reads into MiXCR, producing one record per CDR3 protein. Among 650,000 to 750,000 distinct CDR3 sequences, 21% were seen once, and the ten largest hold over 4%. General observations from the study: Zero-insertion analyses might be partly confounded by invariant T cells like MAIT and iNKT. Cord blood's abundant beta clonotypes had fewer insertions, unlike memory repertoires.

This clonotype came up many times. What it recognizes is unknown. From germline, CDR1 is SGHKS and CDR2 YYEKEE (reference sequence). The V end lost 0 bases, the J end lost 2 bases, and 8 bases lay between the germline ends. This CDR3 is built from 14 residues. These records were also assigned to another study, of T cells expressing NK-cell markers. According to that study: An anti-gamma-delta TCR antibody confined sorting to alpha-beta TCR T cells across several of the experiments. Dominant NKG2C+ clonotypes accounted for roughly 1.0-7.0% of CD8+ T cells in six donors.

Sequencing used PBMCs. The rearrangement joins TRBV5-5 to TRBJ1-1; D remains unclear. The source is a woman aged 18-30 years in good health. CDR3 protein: CASSLGPFNTEAFF. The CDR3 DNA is TGTGCCAGCAGCTTGGGACCGTTCAACACTGAAGCTTTCTTT.